Below are 22 T cell receptor beta chains sequenced from a single sample in a study of blood T cell repertoires in COVID-19. TCRdb's table, derived via immunoSEQ multiplex PCR, lists solely in-frame clones and lacks some. The sample consists of 230,000 or so clones, 85% of them appearing once. The sequenced sample consisted of PBMCs or T cells enriched from blood (not recorded which). These receptors all stem from a woman aged 50 to 60 who had been exposed to COVID-19.

This sequence joins TRBV5-5 and TRBJ2-7; D call uncertain. Deletions cut 0 bases from V and 2 bases from J, with 9 bases between. Germline lookup yields CDR1 SGHKS and CDR2 YYEKEE (reference sequence). The CDR3 spans 14 residues. The CDR3 coding sequence is TGTGCCAGCAGCTTGGGCGACATCACCTACGAGCAGTACTTC. Protein sequence: CASSLGDITYEQYF.

The table lists this clone with a count of one. The chain carries TRBV18 and TRBJ1-1; a possible D gene is TRBD1 (5 bases). The CDR3 covers 16 residues. V was cut by 3 bases and J by 4 bases, with 18 bases left in between. The germline CDR1 and CDR2 sequences are KGHSH and LQKENI. The CDR3 here is CASSPIDGTGGTEAFF. The CDR3, as DNA: TGTGCCAGCTCACCCATTGATGGGACTGGGGGCACTGAAGCTTTCTTT.

The chain recombines TRBV29-1 with TRBJ2-1; D may be TRBD1 (7 bases). With 1 base removed from V and 7 bases from J, the gap between germline ends came to 11 bases. The length of the CDR3 is 13 residues. Per germline, CDR1 SQVTM and CDR2 ANQGSEA. This CDR3 is CSVEGSGGNEQFF. CDR3 nucleotides: TGCAGCGTTGAAGGCTCAGGGGGGAATGAGCAGTTCTTC.

This clone has only one observation. The rearrangement links TRBV6-6 to TRBJ1-4, with a weak D call TRBD1 (6 bases). Germline assignment: CDR1 MNHNY and CDR2 SVGAGI (reference sequence). This CDR3 has 13 amino acids. Trimming stripped 6 bases from V and 8 bases from J, with 13 bases between. The CDR3 loop is CASSGRGVEKLFF. Written as DNA, the CDR3 is TGTGCCAGCAGCGGCAGGGGAGTCGAAAAACTGTTTTTT.

The V and J genes are TRBV19 and TRBJ1-2, with a possible D match to TRBD1 (5 bases). The V gene lost 5 bases and the J gene lost 6 bases, with 19 bases spanning the gap. CDR1 LNHDA and CDR2 SQIVND come from the germline V gene (reference sequence). The CDR3 has 15 residues. The CDR3: CASSLRRGPGDGYTF. Written as DNA, the CDR3 is TGTGCCAGTAGTCTCAGGAGGGGACCAGGAGATGGCTACACCTTC.

The genes are TRBV21-1 and TRBJ1-2. TRBV21-1 is a pseudogene. The CDR3 runs 16 residues. The CDR3 region is CASELGGPGVSRGYTF. In nucleotides, the CDR3 is TGTGCCAGCGAGTTGGGGGGGCCAGGGGTATCGCGAGGCTACACCTTC.

This chain joins TRBV7-3 and TRBJ2-1; TRBD1 is a possible D gene (7 bases). Trimming pared 5 bases from V and 5 bases from J, leaving 16 bases between. Germline V gene sequence: CDR1 SGHTA, CDR2 FQGTGA. This CDR3 is 15 amino acids long. This CDR3 reads CASSPTGRRDNEQFF. DNA for the CDR3: TGTGCCAGCAGCCCGACAGGGAGGAGGGACAATGAGCAGTTCTTC.

There are a few counts of this clone. The chain is built from TRBV3-1 (or the pseudogene TRBV3-2) and TRBJ1-1, with TRBD1 as a possible D gene (5 bases). Germline-derived CDR1 and CDR2 are LGHDT and YNNKEL (reference sequence). The CDR3 runs 15 residues. The ends were cut back, 3 bases at V and 6 bases at J, with 17 bases in the middle. The CDR3 reads CASSQGLTSGAEAFF. As DNA, the CDR3 is TGTGCCAGCAGCCAGGGTCTGACCTCGGGGGCTGAAGCTTTCTTT.

Of note for this clone: At one end, the junction sequence differs from germline, possibly due to a read error. This sequence joins TRBV27 and TRBJ1-3; the D gene is possibly TRBD1 (6 bases). The CDR3 extends over 14 amino acids. CDR1 and CDR2 from the germline V gene are MNHEY and SMNVEV (reference sequence). CDR3 nucleotide sequence: TGTGCCAGTTCCCGGGACACAACTGGGAACACCATATATTTT. It specifies CASSRDTTGNTIYF.

The chain is built from TRBV6-5 and TRBJ1-5, with a tentative D call TRBD1 (6 bases). Germline CDR1 reads MNHEY; CDR2 reads SVGAGI. V dropped 5 bases and J dropped 3 bases, with 14 bases sitting between them. This CDR3 region has 15 residues. The CDR3 DNA sequence: TGTGCCAGCAGTCCCCCAGACAGGTACAATCAGCCCCAGCATTTT. It codes for CASSPPDRYNQPQHF.

J is TRBJ2-3 and V is TRBV7-2, with TRBD1 as a possible D gene (6 bases). V lost 1 base to trimming and J lost 3 bases, with 14 bases between them. Per germline, CDR1 SGHTA and CDR2 FQGNSA. The CDR3 runs to 16 residues. The CDR3 DNA follows: TGTGCCAGCAGCTTAGAGTTTGGGGGCGGAACAGATACGCAGTATTTT. It yields the protein CASSLEFGGGTDTQYF.

This clone occurred many times. The chain joins TRBV14 to TRBJ1-1; 7 positions agree with TRBD1. Germline trimming cut 1 base from V and 7 bases from J; bases unmatched to any gene: 15. Germline V gene lookup returns CDR1 SGHDN and CDR2 FVKESK. There are 17 residues in the CDR3. This CDR3 is CASSQVSPRQGLGEAFF. The CDR3 nucleotides read TGTGCCAGCAGCCAAGTCAGCCCCCGACAGGGATTGGGTGAAGCTTTCTTT.

This chain joins TRBV12-3 or TRBV12-4 and TRBJ2-1, with D perhaps matching TRBD1 (6 bases). This CDR3 is 13 amino acids long. V lost 3 bases, J lost 6 bases, and 9 bases lay in between. CDR3 loop: CASSLIGGNEQFF. The CDR3 DNA reads TGTGCCAGCAGTTTGATAGGGGGCAATGAGCAGTTCTTC.

The chain joins TRBV5-1 to TRBJ2-4; tentative D call: TRBD2 (5 bases). The CDR3 length is 15 residues. The germline V gene has CDR1 SGHRS and CDR2 YFSETQ. Deletions cut 4 bases from V and 6 bases from J, with 17 bases between. This chain's CDR3 is CASSPGRDSGNIQYF. The DNA for the CDR3 is TGCGCCAGCAGCCCAGGCCGGGATTCGGGAAACATTCAGTACTTC.

CDR3 sequence (DNA): TGTGCCAGCAGTTACTACCTCGGTGAAGAAGCTTTCTTT. Amino acids: CASSYYLGEEAFF. V gene TRBV6-5 combines with J gene TRBJ1-1; D remains unclear. Germline loops: CDR1 MNHEY, CDR2 SVGAGI. The CDR3 contains 13 residues. V was cut by 1 base and J by 8 bases, with 11 bases left in between.

The V gene is TRBV9, the J gene TRBJ1-1; possibly TRBD1 for D (5 bases). Looked up from germline, CDR1 is SGDLS and CDR2 is YYNGEE. CDR3 length: 13 residues. The V and J ends lost 0 bases and 10 bases respectively, with 13 bases between them. Written as DNA, the CDR3 is TGTGCCAGCAGCGTAGTCAGGGAGGTGGGAGCTTTCTTT. Its translation: CASSVVREVGAFF.

This chain joins TRBV15 and TRBJ2-2; 11 nucleotides agree with TRBD2. The CDR3 is made up of 18 amino acids. V lost 5 bases to trimming and J lost 6 bases; unmatched junction nucleotides: 14. The germline V gene has CDR1 LNHNV and CDR2 YYDKDF (reference sequence). This CDR3 is CATSLRSTSGGFAGELFF. The CDR3 DNA sequence: TGTGCCACCAGCCTACGATCAACTAGCGGGGGTTTCGCCGGGGAGCTGTTTTTT.

The CDR3 is CASKLAGGRETQYF. The CDR3 nucleotides read TGTGCCAGCAAACTAGCGGGGGGGAGAGAGACCCAGTACTTC. The chain recombines TRBV2 with TRBJ2-5; 13 nucleotides line up with TRBD2. V shed 7 bases, J shed 4 bases, and the junction held 3 bases outside the gene matches. The V gene's germline CDR1 is SNHLY and CDR2 FYNNEI. The CDR3 is 14 residues long.

This chain uses TRBV20-1 with TRBJ1-2, with D unresolved. V lost 6 bases to trimming and J lost 7 bases, with 9 bases between them. The CDR3 consists of 10 residues. The V gene's germline CDR1 is DFQATT and CDR2 SNEGSKA (reference sequence). The chain's CDR3 is CSARGSGYTF. CDR3 in DNA: TGCAGTGCCCGAGGAAGTGGCTACACCTTC.

The V gene is TRBV7-8, the J gene TRBJ1-1, with D maybe TRBD1 (5 bases). The CDR3 contains 16 residues. V dropped 6 bases and J dropped 2 bases, with 19 bases sitting between them. In germline, CDR1 is SGHVS, CDR2 FQNEAQ. The CDR3 region is CASRQGPLGVNTEAFF. CDR3 bases: TGTGCCAGCAGGCAGGGTCCTTTAGGAGTCAACACTGAAGCTTTCTTT.

The J gene is TRBJ2-3, the V gene TRBV18; tentative D call: TRBD2 (5 bases). Trimming stripped 8 bases from V and 5 bases from J, with 17 bases between. Germline loops: CDR1 KGHSH, CDR2 LQKENI. CDR3 size: 14 residues. The CDR3: CASLRLSVGDTQYF. The DNA for the CDR3 is TGTGCCAGCCTACGACTAAGCGTCGGAGATACGCAGTATTTT.

The V gene is TRBV19, the J gene TRBJ2-7; 8 bases line up with TRBD1. Losses at the gene ends were 5 bases for V and 1 base for J; bases not matched to a gene: 4. The CDR3 consists of 14 residues. Per germline, CDR1 LNHDA and CDR2 SQIVND (reference sequence). The CDR3 protein is CASSPTGGSYEQYF. The CDR3 bases are TGTGCCAGTAGTCCAACAGGGGGATCCTACGAGCAGTACTTC.